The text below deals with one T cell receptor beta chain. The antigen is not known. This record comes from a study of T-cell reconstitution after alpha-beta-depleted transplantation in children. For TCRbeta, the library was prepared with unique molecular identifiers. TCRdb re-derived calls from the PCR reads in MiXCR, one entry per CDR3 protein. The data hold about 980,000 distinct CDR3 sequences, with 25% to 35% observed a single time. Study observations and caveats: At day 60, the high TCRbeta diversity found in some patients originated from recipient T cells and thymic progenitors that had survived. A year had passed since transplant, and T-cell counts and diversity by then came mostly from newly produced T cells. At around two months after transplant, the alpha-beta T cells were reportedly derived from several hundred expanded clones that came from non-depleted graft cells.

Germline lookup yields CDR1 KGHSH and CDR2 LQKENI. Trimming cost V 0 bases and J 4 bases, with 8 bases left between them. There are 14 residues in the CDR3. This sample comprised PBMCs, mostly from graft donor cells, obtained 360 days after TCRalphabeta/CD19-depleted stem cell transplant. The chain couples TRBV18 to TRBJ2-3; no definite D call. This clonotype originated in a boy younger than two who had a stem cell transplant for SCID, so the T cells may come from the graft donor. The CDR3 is CASSPPVTADTQYF. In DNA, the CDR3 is TGTGCCAGCTCACCACCTGTAACGGCAGATACGCAGTATTTT.